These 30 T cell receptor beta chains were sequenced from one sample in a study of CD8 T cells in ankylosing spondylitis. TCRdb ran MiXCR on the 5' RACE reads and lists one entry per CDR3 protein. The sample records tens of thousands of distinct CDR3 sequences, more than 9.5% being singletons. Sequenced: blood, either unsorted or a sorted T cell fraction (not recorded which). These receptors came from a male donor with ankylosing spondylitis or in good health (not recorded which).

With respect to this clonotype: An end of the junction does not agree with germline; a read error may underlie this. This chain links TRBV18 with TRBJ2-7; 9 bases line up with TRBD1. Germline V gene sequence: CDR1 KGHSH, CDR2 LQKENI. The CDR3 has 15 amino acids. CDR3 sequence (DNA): TGTACCAGCTCACCACCGGGACAGGGATGGTACGAGCAGTACTTC. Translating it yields CTSSPPGQGWYEQYF.

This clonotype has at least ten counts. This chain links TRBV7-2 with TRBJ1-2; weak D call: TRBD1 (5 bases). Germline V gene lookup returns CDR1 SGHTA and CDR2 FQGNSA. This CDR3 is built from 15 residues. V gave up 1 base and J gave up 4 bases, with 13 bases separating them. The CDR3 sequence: CASSLDGARVYGYTF. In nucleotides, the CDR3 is TGTGCCAGCAGCTTAGATGGGGCCAGGGTCTATGGCTACACCTTC.

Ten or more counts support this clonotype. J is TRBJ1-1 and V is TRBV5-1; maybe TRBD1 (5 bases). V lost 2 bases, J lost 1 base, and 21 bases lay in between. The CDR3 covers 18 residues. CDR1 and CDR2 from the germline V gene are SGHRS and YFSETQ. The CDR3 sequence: CASSFSQQRGFGNTEAFF. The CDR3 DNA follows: TGCGCCAGCAGCTTTTCCCAACAGCGGGGGTTTGGGAACACTGAAGCTTTCTTT.

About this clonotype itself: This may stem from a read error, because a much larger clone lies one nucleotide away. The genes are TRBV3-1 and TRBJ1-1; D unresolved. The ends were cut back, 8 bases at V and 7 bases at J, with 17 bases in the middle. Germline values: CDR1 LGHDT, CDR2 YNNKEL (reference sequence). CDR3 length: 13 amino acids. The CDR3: CASRHGATGEAFF. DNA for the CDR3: TGTGCCAGCCGGCACGGAGCTACGGGTGAAGCTTTCTTT.

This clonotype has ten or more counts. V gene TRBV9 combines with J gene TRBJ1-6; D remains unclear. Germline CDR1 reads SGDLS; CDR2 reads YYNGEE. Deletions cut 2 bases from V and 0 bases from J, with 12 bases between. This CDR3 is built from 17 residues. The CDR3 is CASSVGALSSYNSPLHF. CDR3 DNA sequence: TGTGCCAGCAGCGTTGGCGCATTGAGCTCCTATAATTCACCCCTCCACTTT.

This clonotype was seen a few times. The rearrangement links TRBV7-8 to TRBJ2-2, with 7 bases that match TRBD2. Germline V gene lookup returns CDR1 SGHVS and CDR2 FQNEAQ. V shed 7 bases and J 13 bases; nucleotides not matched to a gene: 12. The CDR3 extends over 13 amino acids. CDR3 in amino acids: CASILGEGQGLFF. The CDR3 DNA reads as TGTGCCAGCATCTTGGGGGAGGGGCAGGGGCTGTTTTTT.

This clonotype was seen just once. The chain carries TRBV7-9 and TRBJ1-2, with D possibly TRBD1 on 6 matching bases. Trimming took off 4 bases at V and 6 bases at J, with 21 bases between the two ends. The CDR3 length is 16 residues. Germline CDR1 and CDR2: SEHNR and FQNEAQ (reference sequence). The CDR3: CASSWATPTGLDGYTF. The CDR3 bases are TGTGCCAGCAGCTGGGCAACCCCGACAGGATTGGATGGCTACACCTTC.

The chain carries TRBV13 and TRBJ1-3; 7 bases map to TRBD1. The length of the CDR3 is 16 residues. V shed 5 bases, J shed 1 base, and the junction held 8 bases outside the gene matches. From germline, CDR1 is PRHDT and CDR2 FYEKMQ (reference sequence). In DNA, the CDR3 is TGTGCCAGCAGCATCCGGGACAGAAGATCTGGAAACACCATATATTTT. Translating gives CASSIRDRRSGNTIYF.

CDR3 protein: CASSPGWGSYEQYF. Here the CDR3 DNA reads TGTGCCAGCAGCCCAGGCTGGGGTTCCTACGAGCAGTACTTC. The chain links TRBV3-1 to TRBJ2-7; D remains unclear. The CDR3 length is 14 residues. Looked up from germline, CDR1 is LGHDT and CDR2 is YNNKEL (reference sequence). The V gene lost 4 bases and the J gene lost 1 base, with 11 bases spanning the gap.

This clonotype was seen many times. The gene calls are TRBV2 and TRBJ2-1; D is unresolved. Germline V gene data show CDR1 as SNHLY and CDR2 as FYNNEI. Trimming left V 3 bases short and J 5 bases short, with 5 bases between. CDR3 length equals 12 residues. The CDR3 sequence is CASSESDNEQFF. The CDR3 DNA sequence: TGTGCCAGCAGTGAGTCCGACAATGAGCAGTTCTTC.

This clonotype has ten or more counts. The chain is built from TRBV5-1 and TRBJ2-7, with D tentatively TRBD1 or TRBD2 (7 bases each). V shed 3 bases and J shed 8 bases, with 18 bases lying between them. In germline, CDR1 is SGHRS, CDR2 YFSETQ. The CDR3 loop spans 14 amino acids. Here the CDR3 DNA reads TGCGCCAGCAGCTCGGGGGGACAGCGTATACAGCAGTACTTC. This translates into CASSSGGQRIQQYF.

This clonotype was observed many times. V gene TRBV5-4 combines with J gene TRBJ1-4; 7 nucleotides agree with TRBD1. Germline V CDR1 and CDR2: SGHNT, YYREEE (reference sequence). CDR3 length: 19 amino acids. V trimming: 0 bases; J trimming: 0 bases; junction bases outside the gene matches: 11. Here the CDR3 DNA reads TGTGCCAGCAGCTTGGCAAGGGGCGGGACAGCTACAACTAATGAAAAACTGTTTTTT. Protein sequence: CASSLARGGTATTNEKLFF.

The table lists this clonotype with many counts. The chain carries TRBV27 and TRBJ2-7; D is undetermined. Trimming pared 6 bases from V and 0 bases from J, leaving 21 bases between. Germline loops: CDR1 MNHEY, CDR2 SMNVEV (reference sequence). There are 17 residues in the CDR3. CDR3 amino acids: CASSPYPGSFGSYEQYF. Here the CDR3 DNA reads TGTGCCAGCAGCCCATACCCAGGTTCCTTTGGCTCCTACGAGCAGTACTTC.

The CDR3 spells CSVERDSGKKLFF. The CDR3 region has the DNA TGCAGCGTTGAAAGGGACTCCGGGAAAAAACTGTTTTTT. This rearrangement joins TRBV29-1 to TRBJ1-4, with D possibly TRBD1 on 5 matching bases. CDR1 is SQVTM, CDR2 ANQGSEA, per germline. V lost 2 bases, J lost 9 bases, and 13 bases lay in between. This CDR3 is 13 amino acids long.

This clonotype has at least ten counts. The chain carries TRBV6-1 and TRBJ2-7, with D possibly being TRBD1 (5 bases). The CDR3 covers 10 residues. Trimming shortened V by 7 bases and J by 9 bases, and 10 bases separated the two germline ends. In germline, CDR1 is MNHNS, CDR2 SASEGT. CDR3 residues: CASKGNRQYF. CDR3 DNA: TGTGCCAGCAAGGGGAACAGGCAGTACTTC.

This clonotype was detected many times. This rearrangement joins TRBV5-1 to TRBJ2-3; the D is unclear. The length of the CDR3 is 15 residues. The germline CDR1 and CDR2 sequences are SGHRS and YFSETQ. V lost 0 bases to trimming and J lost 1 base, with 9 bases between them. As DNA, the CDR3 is TGCGCCAGCAGCTTGGTGGCAGACCGCACAGATACGCAGTATTTT. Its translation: CASSLVADRTDTQYF.

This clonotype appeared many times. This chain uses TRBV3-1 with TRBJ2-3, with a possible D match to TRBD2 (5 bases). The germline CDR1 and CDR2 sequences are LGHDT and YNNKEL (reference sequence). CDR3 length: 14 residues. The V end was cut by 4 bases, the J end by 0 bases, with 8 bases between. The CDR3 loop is CASSPQRSTDTQYF. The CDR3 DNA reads TGTGCCAGCAGCCCCCAGCGGAGCACAGATACGCAGTATTTT.

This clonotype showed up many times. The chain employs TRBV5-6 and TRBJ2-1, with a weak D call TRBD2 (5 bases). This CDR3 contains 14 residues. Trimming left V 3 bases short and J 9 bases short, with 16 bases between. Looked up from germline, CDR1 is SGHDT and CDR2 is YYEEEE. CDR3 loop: CASSSPGGGGEQFF. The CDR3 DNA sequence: TGTGCCAGCAGCTCACCCGGCGGAGGCGGTGAGCAGTTCTTC.

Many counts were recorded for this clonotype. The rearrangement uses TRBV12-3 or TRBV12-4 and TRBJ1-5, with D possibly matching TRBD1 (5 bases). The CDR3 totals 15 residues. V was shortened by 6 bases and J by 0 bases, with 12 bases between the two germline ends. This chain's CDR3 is CASSRQTNSNQPQHF. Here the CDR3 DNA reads TGTGCCAGCAGCCGACAGACCAATAGCAATCAGCCCCAGCATTTT.

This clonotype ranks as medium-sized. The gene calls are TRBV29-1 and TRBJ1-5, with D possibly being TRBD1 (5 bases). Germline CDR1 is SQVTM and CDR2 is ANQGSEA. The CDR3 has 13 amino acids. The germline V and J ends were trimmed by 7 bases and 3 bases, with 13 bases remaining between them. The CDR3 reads CSAGHGDNQPQHF. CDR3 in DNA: TGCAGCGCAGGACACGGGGACAATCAGCCCCAGCATTTT.

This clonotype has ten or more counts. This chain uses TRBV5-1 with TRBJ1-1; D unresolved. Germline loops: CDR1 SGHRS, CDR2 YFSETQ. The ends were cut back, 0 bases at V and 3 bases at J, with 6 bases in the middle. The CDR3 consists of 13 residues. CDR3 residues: CASSLDPDTEAFF. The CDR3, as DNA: TGCGCCAGCAGCTTGGACCCGGACACTGAAGCTTTCTTT.

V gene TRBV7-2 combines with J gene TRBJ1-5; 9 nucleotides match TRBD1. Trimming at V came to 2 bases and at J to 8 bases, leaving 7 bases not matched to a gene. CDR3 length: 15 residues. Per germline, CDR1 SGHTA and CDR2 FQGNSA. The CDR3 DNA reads TGTGCCAGCAGCTTAAATACAGGGGGCTCAGAGCCCCAGCATTTT. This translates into CASSLNTGGSEPQHF.

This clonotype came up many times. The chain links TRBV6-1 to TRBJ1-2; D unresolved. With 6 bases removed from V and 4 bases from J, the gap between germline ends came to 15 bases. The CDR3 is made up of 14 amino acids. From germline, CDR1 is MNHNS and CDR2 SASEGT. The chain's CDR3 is CASRLEKDIYGYTF. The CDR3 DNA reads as TGTGCCAGCAGGCTAGAGAAGGATATCTATGGCTACACCTTC.

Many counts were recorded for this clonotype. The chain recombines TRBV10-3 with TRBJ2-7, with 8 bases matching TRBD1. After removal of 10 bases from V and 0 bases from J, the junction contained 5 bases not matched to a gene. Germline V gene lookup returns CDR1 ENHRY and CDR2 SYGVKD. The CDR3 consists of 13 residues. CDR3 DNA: TGTGCCAGCGCCGGGACAGGCTCCTACGAGCAGTACTTC. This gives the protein CASAGTGSYEQYF.

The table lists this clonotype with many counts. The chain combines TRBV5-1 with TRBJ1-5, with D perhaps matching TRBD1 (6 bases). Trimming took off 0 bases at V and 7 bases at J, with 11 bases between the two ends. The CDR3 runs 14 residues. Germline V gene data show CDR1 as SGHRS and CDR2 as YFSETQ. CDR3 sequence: CASSLDRERQPQHF. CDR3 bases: TGCGCCAGCAGCTTGGACAGGGAGAGACAGCCCCAGCATTTT.

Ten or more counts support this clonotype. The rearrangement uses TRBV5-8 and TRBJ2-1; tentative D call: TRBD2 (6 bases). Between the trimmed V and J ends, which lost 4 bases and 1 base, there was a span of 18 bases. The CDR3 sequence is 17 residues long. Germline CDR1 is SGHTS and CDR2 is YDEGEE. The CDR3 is CASSGGLPAGSYNEQFF. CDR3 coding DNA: TGTGCCAGCAGCGGGGGACTCCCGGCAGGGTCCTACAATGAGCAGTTCTTC.

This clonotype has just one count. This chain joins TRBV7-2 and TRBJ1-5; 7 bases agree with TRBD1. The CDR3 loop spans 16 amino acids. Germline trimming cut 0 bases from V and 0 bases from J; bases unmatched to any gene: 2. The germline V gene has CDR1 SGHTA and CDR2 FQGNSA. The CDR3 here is CASSLAGGYSNQPQHF. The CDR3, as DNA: TGTGCCAGCAGCTTAGCAGGGGGCTATAGCAATCAGCCCCAGCATTTT.

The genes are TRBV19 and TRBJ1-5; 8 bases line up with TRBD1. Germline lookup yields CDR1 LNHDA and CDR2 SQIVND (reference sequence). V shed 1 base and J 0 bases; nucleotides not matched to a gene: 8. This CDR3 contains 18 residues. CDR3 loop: CASSIADREGYSNQPQHF. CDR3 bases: TGTGCCAGTAGTATAGCGGACAGGGAGGGGTATAGCAATCAGCCCCAGCATTTT. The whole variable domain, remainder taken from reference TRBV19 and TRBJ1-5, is DGGITQSPKYLFRKEGQNVTLSCEQNLNHDAMYWYRQDPGQGLRLIYYSQIVNDFQKGDIAEGYSVSREKKESFPLTVTSAQKNPTAFYLCASSIADREGYSNQPQHFGDGTRLSIL.

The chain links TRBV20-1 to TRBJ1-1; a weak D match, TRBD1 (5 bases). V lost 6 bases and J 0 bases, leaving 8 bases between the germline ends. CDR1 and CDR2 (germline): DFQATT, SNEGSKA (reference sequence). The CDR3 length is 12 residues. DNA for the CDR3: TGCAGTGCCAGGGAAATGAACACTGAAGCTTTCTTT. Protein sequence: CSAREMNTEAFF.

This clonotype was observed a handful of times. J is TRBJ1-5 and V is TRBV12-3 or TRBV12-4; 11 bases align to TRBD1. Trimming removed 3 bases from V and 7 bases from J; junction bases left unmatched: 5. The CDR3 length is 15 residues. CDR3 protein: CASSFQGTGGQPQHF. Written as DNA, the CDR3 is TGTGCCAGCAGTTTTCAAGGGACAGGGGGACAGCCCCAGCATTTT.